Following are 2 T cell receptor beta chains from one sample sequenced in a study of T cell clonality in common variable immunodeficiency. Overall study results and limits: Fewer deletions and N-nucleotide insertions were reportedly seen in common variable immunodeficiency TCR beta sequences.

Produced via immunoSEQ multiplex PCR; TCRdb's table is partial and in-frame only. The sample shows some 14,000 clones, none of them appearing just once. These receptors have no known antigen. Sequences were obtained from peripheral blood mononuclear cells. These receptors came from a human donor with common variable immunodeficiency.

CDR3 protein: CASSRQGETQYF. The sequenced CDR3 bases are TGTGCCAGCAGCCGACAGGGGGAGACC. V usage is TRBV7-9 and J usage is TRBJ2-5; 8 nucleotides align to TRBD1. Read data end 3 residues before the CDR3 end; the end is taken from the germline J gene. The J segment lost 5 bases and the V segment lost 5 bases, leaving 1 base of the junction unmatched. Germline V lookup: CDR1 SEHNR, CDR2 FQNEAQ (reference sequence). This CDR3 is built from 12 residues.

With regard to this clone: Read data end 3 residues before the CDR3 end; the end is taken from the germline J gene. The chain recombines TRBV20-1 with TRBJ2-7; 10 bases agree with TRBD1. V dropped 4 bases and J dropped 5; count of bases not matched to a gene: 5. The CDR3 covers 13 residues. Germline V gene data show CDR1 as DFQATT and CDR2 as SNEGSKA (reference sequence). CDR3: CSATGQGFHEQYF. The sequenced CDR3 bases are TGCAGTGCTACGGGACAGGGGTTCCACGAG.